This T cell receptor (beta chain) derives from a study of blood T cells in healthy people across ages. In the case of this clonotype: Antigen: not known.

Study conclusions and caveats: Per million T cells, the diversity of TCR beta decreased roughly linearly as age advanced. Investigators viewed diversity estimates from one million T cells as underestimates, the study reported. Relative to aged donors, long-lived donors carried more naive CD4+ cells and displayed higher diversity.

A second PCR of roughly 7 to 11 cycles used a sample-barcoded 5' primer and a J-beta primer mix. At least 2.5 million CDR3-containing paired-end reads were obtained per sample. Each CDR3 protein is one row after TCRdb ran MiXCR on the 5' RACE reads. Here the sample spans fewer than 900,000 distinct CDR3 sequences, more than 40% being singletons. The sequence was collected from a woman between 55 and 75 years old in good health. Sequencing input: blood.

CDR3 DNA: TGTGCCAGCGGCTACAGGCACAGGGGCGAGCAGTACTTC. Protein: CASGYRHRGEQYF. The chain joins TRBV7-2 to TRBJ2-7, with 7 bases identical to TRBD1. Germline lookup yields CDR1 SGHTA and CDR2 FQGNSA. Germline trimming cut 8 bases from V and 6 bases from J; bases unmatched to any gene: 10. The CDR3 sequence is 13 residues long. Full variable domain (remainder filled in from reference TRBV7-2 and TRBJ2-7): GAGVSQSPSNKVTEKGKDVELRCDPISGHTALYWYRQSLGQGLEFLIYFQGNSAPDKSGLPSDRFSAERTGGSVSTLTIQRTQQEDSAVYLCASGYRHRGEQYFGPGTRLTVT.